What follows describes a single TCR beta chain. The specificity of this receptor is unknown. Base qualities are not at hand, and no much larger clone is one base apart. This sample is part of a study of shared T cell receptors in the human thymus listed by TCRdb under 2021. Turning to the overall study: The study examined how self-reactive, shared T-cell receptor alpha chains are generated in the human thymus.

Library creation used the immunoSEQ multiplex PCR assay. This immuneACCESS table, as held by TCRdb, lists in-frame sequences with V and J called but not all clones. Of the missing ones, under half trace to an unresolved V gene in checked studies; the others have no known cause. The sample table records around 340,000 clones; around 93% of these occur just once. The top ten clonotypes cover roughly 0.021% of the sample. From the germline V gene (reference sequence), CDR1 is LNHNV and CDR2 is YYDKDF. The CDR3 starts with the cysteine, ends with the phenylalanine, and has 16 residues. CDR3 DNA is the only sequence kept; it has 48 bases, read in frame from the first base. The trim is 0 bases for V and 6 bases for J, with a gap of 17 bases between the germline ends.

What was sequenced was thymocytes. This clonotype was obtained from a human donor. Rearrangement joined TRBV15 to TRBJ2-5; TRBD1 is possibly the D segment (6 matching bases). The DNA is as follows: TGTGCCACCAGCAGAGATGGTTCGACAGGCCGGAAGACCCAGTACTTC. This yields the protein CATSRDGSTGRKTQYF.